Described below is a single TCR beta chain sequence and its context. The antigen is undetermined. This specimen belongs to a study of shared clonotypes between healthy human individuals. Findings and caveats of the study: Of the naive CD4 clonotypes, approximately 5% were shared across a handful of donors.

With 5 bases removed from V and 2 bases from J, the gap between germline ends came to 19 bases. The CDR3 has 18 amino acids. The germline V gene encodes CDR1 SGHTA and CDR2 FQGNSA. The assay ran at deep level. Clones were read by immunoSEQ multiplex PCR, and TCRdb kept only the in-frame ones, dropping some. The sample contains some 900,000 clones, 76% of which appear only once. The sequence came from a man younger than 35 in good health. The specimen sequenced was memory CD4+ T cells sorted from blood. The subset denotes: CD45RA-negative fraction. This rearrangement joins TRBV7-2 to TRBJ2-6, with a possible D match to TRBD2 (6 bases). The CDR3 nucleotides are TGTGCCAGCAGCCGATACCTTGGGGCGGGGACTGGGGCCAACGTCCTGACTTTC. Its translation is CASSRYLGAGTGANVLTF.